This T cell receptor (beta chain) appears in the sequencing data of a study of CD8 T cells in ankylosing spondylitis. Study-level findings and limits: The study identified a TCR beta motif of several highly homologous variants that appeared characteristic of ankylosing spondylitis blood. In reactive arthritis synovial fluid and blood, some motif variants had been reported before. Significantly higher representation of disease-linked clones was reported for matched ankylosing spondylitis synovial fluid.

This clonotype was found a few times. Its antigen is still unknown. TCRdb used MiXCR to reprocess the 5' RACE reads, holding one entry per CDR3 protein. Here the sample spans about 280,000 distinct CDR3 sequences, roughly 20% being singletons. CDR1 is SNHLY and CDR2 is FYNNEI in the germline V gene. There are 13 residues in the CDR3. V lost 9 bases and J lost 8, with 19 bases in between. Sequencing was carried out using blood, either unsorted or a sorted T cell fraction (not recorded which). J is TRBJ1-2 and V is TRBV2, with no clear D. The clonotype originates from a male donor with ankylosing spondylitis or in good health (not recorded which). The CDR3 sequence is CASTNGSLLGYTF. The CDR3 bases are TGTGCCAGTACTAATGGGAGCCTCCTAGGCTACACCTTC.